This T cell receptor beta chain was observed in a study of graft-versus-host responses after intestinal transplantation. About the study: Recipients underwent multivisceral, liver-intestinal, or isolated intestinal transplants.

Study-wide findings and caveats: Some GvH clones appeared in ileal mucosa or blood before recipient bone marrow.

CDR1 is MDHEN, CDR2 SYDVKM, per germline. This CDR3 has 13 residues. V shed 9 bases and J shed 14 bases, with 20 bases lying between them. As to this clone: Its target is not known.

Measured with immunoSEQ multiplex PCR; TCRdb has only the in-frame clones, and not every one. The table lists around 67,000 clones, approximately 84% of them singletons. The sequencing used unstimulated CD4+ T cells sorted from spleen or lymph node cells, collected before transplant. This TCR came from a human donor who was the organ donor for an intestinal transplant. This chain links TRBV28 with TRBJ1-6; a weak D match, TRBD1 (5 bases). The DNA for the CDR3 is TGTGCCAGTCACCGGGAGTTTGGGGGTTCCCTCCACTTT. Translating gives CASHREFGGSLHF. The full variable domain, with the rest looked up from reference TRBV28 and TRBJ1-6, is DVKVTQSSRYLVKRTGEKVFLECVQDMDHENMFWYRQDPGLGLRLIYFSYDVKMKEKGDIPEGYSVSREKKERFSLILESASTNQTSMYLCASHREFGGSLHFGNGTRLTVT.